Presented here are 9 T cell receptor beta chains from one specimen sequenced in a study of shared clonotypes between healthy human individuals. Sequencing was performed with immunoSEQ multiplex PCR; in TCRdb, only in-frame clones are kept and a portion is missing. The data show more than 2 million clones, with 95% seen just once and 0.13% held by the top ten. Source material: naive CD4+ T cells sorted from blood. Regarding subset: CD45RA+ positively selected. These receptors were collected from a young man in good health.

V gene TRBV9 combines with J gene TRBJ2-5; 14 bases map to TRBD2. The CDR3 is made up of 15 amino acids. V dropped 6 bases and J dropped 4; count of bases not matched to a gene: 5. From germline, CDR1 is SGDLS and CDR2 YYNGEE. This CDR3 is CASNAGLAGVETQYF. The CDR3 DNA sequence: TGTGCCAGCAACGCGGGACTAGCGGGAGTAGAGACCCAGTACTTC. Full variable domain (missing parts from reference TRBV9 and TRBJ2-5): DSGVTQTPKHLITATGQRVTLRCSPRSGDLSVYWYQQSLDQGLQFLIQYYNGEERAKGNILERFSAQQFPDLHSELNLSSLELGDSALYFCASNAGLAGVETQYFGPGTRLLVL.

The chain is built from TRBV10-3 and TRBJ1-5; D not resolved. The CDR3 runs 14 residues. Germline V CDR1 and CDR2: ENHRY, SYGVKD. V was trimmed by 5 bases and J by 4 bases, leaving 12 bases between them. The CDR3 protein is CAISSDSRNQPQHF. The CDR3 DNA sequence: TGTGCCATCAGTTCCGACTCGAGGAATCAGCCCCAGCATTTT.

The chain carries TRBV7-8 and TRBJ1-1, with a weak D call TRBD1 (5 bases). The CDR3 totals 16 residues. The germline gives CDR1 SGHVS, CDR2 FQNEAQ. The germline V and J ends were trimmed by 1 base and 0 bases, with 12 bases remaining between them. Here the CDR3 DNA reads TGTGCCAGCAGCTTAGGAGCCGGGACGGTGAACACTGAAGCTTTCTTT. This encodes CASSLGAGTVNTEAFF.

The chain joins TRBV5-6 to TRBJ2-7; 8 bases are shared with TRBD1. This CDR3 has 15 amino acids. From germline, CDR1 is SGHDT and CDR2 YYEEEE. J was trimmed by 3 bases and V by 1 base; bases with no gene match: 6. DNA of the CDR3: TGTGCCAGCAGCTTGTCGGGGACAGGCGGCTACGAGCAGTACTTC. Translated, it gives CASSLSGTGGYEQYF. Drawing the rest from reference TRBV5-6 and TRBJ2-7, the complete variable domain is DAGVTQSPTHLIKTRGQQVTLRCSPKSGHDTVSWYQQALGQGPQFIFQYYEEEERQRGNFPDRFSGHQFPNYSSELNVNALLLGDSALYLCASSLSGTGGYEQYFGPGTRLTVT.

J is TRBJ2-3 and V is TRBV7-3, with TRBD2 matching over 12 bases. In germline, CDR1 is SGHTA, CDR2 FQGTGA. CDR3 length: 17 residues. Trimming cost V 5 bases and J 1 base; bases outside gene matches: 7. The CDR3, as DNA: TGTGCCAGCAGCCCGGCGGGACTAGCGGGTGGCACAGATACGCAGTATTTT. Encoded protein: CASSPAGLAGGTDTQYF.

The chain uses TRBV7-8 and TRBJ1-5, with a possible D match to TRBD1 (5 bases). Germline CDR1 SGHVS, CDR2 FQNEAQ. This CDR3 region has 16 residues. Trimming cost V 5 bases and J 0 bases, with 14 bases left between them. The CDR3 bases are TGTGCCAGCAGCCCCAGGGCTGTAGATAGCAATCAGCCCCAGCATTTT. It translates to CASSPRAVDSNQPQHF.

The chain links TRBV5-1 to TRBJ2-5; possibly TRBD2 for D (6 bases). Trimming stripped 0 bases from V and 2 bases from J, with 14 bases between. CDR3 length: 16 residues. Germline V gene data show CDR1 as SGHRS and CDR2 as YFSETQ. The CDR3 is CASSLAGDWPQETQYF. DNA for the CDR3: TGCGCCAGCAGCTTGGCCGGGGACTGGCCACAAGAGACCCAGTACTTC.

The chain is built from TRBV5-1 and TRBJ2-1; 9 bases are shared with TRBD2. This CDR3 region has 16 residues. The trim removed 0 bases at V and 7 bases at J, leaving 8 bases unmatched. Germline values: CDR1 SGHRS, CDR2 YFSETQ. The CDR3 sequence: CASSLASGSGGNEQFF. For the CDR3, the DNA is TGCGCCAGCAGCTTGGCCTCAGGTAGCGGGGGTAATGAGCAGTTCTTC.

CDR3 sequence (DNA): TGTGCCAGCAGTGCAGGGAAGGGAACAGATACGCAGTATTTT. It translates to CASSAGKGTDTQYF. The chain is built from TRBV27 and TRBJ2-3; D may be TRBD1 (5 bases). This CDR3 contains 14 residues. V gave up 5 bases and J gave up 3 bases, with 12 bases separating them. Germline CDR1 reads MNHEY; CDR2 reads SMNVEV (reference sequence).